The entry that follows covers one T cell receptor (beta chain) sequence. The sample originates from a study of T cell responses to AZD1222 COVID-19 vaccine. The length of the CDR3 is 15 residues. Germline V lookup: CDR1 MNHEY, CDR2 SVGAGI. Trimming took 6 bases from V and 3 from J; bases not matched to a gene: 8. Sequencing was performed with immunoSEQ multiplex PCR; in TCRdb, only in-frame clones are kept and a portion is missing. The sample lists 150,000 to 180,000 clones; roughly 90% were seen once. The material was peripheral blood, obtained on day 0 of AZD1222 vaccination. The TCR comes from an adult in good health. J is TRBJ1-2 and V is TRBV6-5, with 9 nucleotides matching TRBD1. The CDR3 loop is CASSFHRDRDYGYTF. The CDR3, as DNA: TGTGCCAGCAGCTTTCACAGGGACAGGGACTATGGCTACACCTTC.